Below are 3 T cell receptor beta chains sequenced from a single sample in a study of long-term antiretroviral therapy in people with HIV (dated by TCRdb to the early 2020s). Sequencing of the TRB variable region was done with the immunoSEQ hsTCRB v3.0 assay at survey level resolution. TCRdb took over this immuneACCESS table, retaining in-frame rearrangements with V and J assigned. Such tables are incomplete; in checked studies, under half of the missing clones stem from an unresolved V gene, and the remainder is unexplained. Present in this sample are about 24,000 clones, 65% to 85% of which were seen just once. The ten biggest clones cover approximately 16% of the sample. Source: unsorted PBMCs, taken about 4.3 years after starting antiretroviral therapy. The receptors here all came from a man aged 25 to 45 with HIV.

The V and J genes are TRBV9 and TRBJ2-7, with 9 positions matching TRBD1. The V and J ends lost 4 bases and 3 bases, in that order; junction bases with no gene match: 17. CDR1 is SGDLS, CDR2 YYNGEE, per germline. The CDR3 loop spans 18 amino acids. This CDR3 is CASSSKPGQGESHYEQYF. CDR3 DNA sequence: TGTGCCAGCAGCTCCAAGCCGGGACAGGGTGAGTCCCACTACGAGCAGTACTTC.

This clone was recorded a few times. The chain links TRBV19 to TRBJ2-7; 7 bases line up with TRBD1. Losses at the gene ends were 3 bases for V and 6 bases for J; bases not matched to a gene: 8. CDR1 LNHDA and CDR2 SQIVND come from the germline V gene (reference sequence). The CDR3 totals 14 residues. CDR3 amino acids: CASSIGQGEFEQYF. As DNA, the CDR3 is TGTGCCAGTAGTATTGGTCAGGGGGAATTCGAGCAGTACTTC.

DNA for the CDR3: TGCGCCAGCCCCTCCTTATATGTGGGCAATCAGCCCCAGCATTTT. Translation gives CASPSLYVGNQPQHF. The chain links TRBV5-1 to TRBJ1-5; D gene ambiguous. Germline CDR1 reads SGHRS; CDR2 reads YFSETQ. V lost 7 bases, J lost 2 bases, and 16 bases lay in between. The CDR3 is 15 residues long.